The subject of this entry is one T cell receptor beta chain. Its target is unknown. This CDR3 spans 12 amino acids. The germline V and J ends were trimmed by 6 bases and 6 bases, with 11 bases remaining between them. Per the germline V gene, CDR1 is LNHNV and CDR2 is YYDKDF (reference sequence). Naive CD4+ cells were CD45RA-selected; the remaining cells were memory. This specimen comes from a study of shared clonotypes between healthy human individuals. Method: immunoSEQ multiplex PCR; TCRdb's copy keeps in-frame clones and lacks some. The table lists 1,400,000 or so clones, less than 99% of them singletons, with 0.36% in the top ten. Notes on the study in general: Unshared clonotypes carried lower generation probabilities than those common to all four donors.

The sequence was obtained from a man aged 25 to 40 in good health. This chain uses TRBV15 with TRBJ1-1; D possibly corresponds to TRBD1 (5 bases). The sample comprised naive CD4+ T cells sorted from blood. The subset was: CD45RA+ positively selected. Written as DNA, the CDR3 is TGTGCCACCAGTCAGGGTTACCCTGAAGCTTTCTTT. It codes for CATSQGYPEAFF.